This TCR beta chain was identified in a study of shared T cell receptors in the human thymus. V lost 5 bases and J 1 base, leaving 8 bases between the germline ends. The germline CDR1 and CDR2 sequences are MNHEY and SVGAGI. This CDR3 is 13 amino acids long. Repertoires were generated with immunoSEQ multiplex PCR, while TCRdb's copy carries only in-frame clones and drops some. The table includes 640,000 or so clones, approximately 89% detected once. This clone was found a few times. This same sample was also part of a study on human thymus T cells. That paper adds: Highly overlapping thymic repertoires in unrelated individuals were reported by related research.

This chain joins TRBV6-5 and TRBJ1-1; D remains ambiguous. The clonotype comes from a boy in the first two years of life with a congenital heart defect. The source material was thymocytes. The CDR3 sequence: CASSGRWNTEAFF. The CDR3 DNA reads as TGTGCCAGCAGTGGGAGGTGGAACACTGAAGCTTTCTTT.